This T cell receptor beta chain was identified during a study of glioma-infiltrating T cells. The study, taken as a whole, reports: Tissue-blood divergence was below expectation in non-neoplastic patients, above in gliomas. Tissue and blood shared very few CDR3 sequences.

This CDR3 is built from 14 residues. J lost 5 bases, V lost 7 bases, and 11 bases had no gene match. As to this clonotype: Its specificity is unknown.

TCR alpha and beta CDR3 regions were amplified from RNA using iRepertoire nested multiplex PCR. Input was roughly 100-450 ng of tissue mRNA or PBMC total RNA. TCRdb passed the multiplex PCR reads through MiXCR, listing each CDR3 protein once. The data show fewer than 200,000 distinct CDR3 sequences, with more than 35% seen just once and around 4.9% held by the top ten. The source is a human donor with low-grade glioma or glioblastoma, undergoing nonglioma brain surgery, or in good health (not recorded which). The specimen was glioma tissue, nonneoplastic brain tissue, or PBMCs (not recorded which). The genes are TRBV12-3 or TRBV12-4 and TRBJ2-7; TRBD2 matches at 7 bases. Written as DNA, the CDR3 is TGTGCCAGCACCTTGGGAGGGATCAACCACGAGCAGTACTTC. Its protein is CASTLGGINHEQYF.